This TCR beta chain was retrieved from a study of blood T cell repertoires in COVID-19. CDR1 GTSNPN and CDR2 SVGIG come from the germline V gene (reference sequence). The CDR3 runs to 16 residues. After removal of 2 bases from V and 2 bases from J, the junction contained 6 bases not matched to a gene. Those designated as exposed participants met a COVID-19 case within 2 weeks before study entry. This table comes from immunoSEQ multiplex PCR, and its TCRdb copy is limited to in-frame clones, with some not included. The sample lists fewer than 200,000 clones, about 83% occurring once. The rearrangement uses TRBV30 and TRBJ1-5, with 10 positions matching TRBD1. This clonotype was obtained from a woman aged 30 to 39 who had been exposed to COVID-19. Sequencing input: PBMCs or T cells enriched from blood (not recorded which). CDR3 sequence reads: CAWSLVTGGRNQPQHF. The CDR3 DNA reads TGTGCCTGGAGTTTGGTGACAGGGGGCCGCAATCAGCCCCAGCATTTT.